These 27 T cell receptor beta chains were sequenced from one sample in a study of T cell responses to AZD1222 COVID-19 vaccine. TCRdb keeps only in-frame clones here, not all; method: immunoSEQ multiplex PCR. The sample includes 100,000 to 150,000 clones, 80% to 95% of them seen just once. The sequenced sample was peripheral blood, obtained on day 0 of MenACWY control vaccination. The receptors were gathered from an adult in good health.

The CDR3: CASSLDNRANEKLFF. DNA of the CDR3: TGCGCCAGCAGCTTGGACAACAGGGCAAATGAAAAACTGTTTTTT. The V gene is TRBV5-1, the J gene TRBJ1-4; D perhaps matches TRBD1 (6 bases). The germline CDR1 and CDR2 sequences are SGHRS and YFSETQ. The V end was cut by 0 bases, the J end by 5 bases, with 11 bases between. CDR3 length: 15 residues.

A single count supports this clone. The chain uses TRBV24-1 and TRBJ1-2, with 11 positions matching TRBD1. The CDR3 covers 15 residues. Unmatched junction bases numbered 4, after V lost 4 bases and J lost 4 bases. In germline, CDR1 is KGHDR, CDR2 SFDVKD. The CDR3 sequence: CATSEDRGPTYGYTF. The CDR3 bases are TGTGCCACCAGTGAGGACAGGGGGCCTACCTATGGCTACACCTTC.

The V and J genes are TRBV7-2 and TRBJ1-2, with TRBD1 identical over 9 bases. Germline assignment: CDR1 SGHTA and CDR2 FQGNSA. The CDR3 is 17 amino acids. The V segment lost 1 base and the J segment 4 bases; nucleotides outside the gene matches: 10. Written as DNA, the CDR3 is TGTGCCAGCAGCTTAGATTACAGGGGGCTGCTGGCCTATGGCTACACCTTC. This sequence encodes CASSLDYRGLLAYGYTF.

The rearrangement joins TRBV29-1 to TRBJ2-7, with 9 bases identical to TRBD1. There are 14 residues in the CDR3. Germline values: CDR1 SQVTM, CDR2 ANQGSEA. V shed 6 bases, J shed 1 base, and the junction held 7 bases outside the gene matches. The CDR3 bases are TGCAGCGTATCCAGGACAGGGGCATCCTACGAGCAGTACTTC. Its protein is CSVSRTGASYEQYF.

This chain connects TRBV28 to TRBJ1-2, with 7 bases that match TRBD1. Looked up from germline, CDR1 is MDHEN and CDR2 is SYDVKM. V shed 9 bases, J shed 9 bases, and the junction held 13 bases outside the gene matches. The CDR3 has 13 amino acids. In DNA form, the CDR3 reads TGTGCCAGTACCGGGACAGAGGGTTTTAGCTACACCTTC. Translation: CASTGTEGFSYTF.

The chain couples TRBV5-1 to TRBJ1-2; TRBD1 might be the D (5 bases). Germline-derived CDR1 and CDR2 are SGHRS and YFSETQ. This CDR3 has 13 residues. V lost 0 bases and J 5 bases, leaving 8 bases between the germline ends. This CDR3 is CASSLEGEYGYTF. The CDR3 DNA reads TGCGCCAGCAGCTTGGAAGGGGAATATGGCTACACCTTC. The whole variable domain, filled in from reference TRBV5-1 and TRBJ1-2, reads KAGVTQTPRYLIKTRGQQVTLSCSPISGHRSVSWYQQTPGQGLQFLFEYFSETQRNKGNFPGRFSGRQFSNSRSEMNVSTLELGDSALYLCASSLEGEYGYTFGSGTRLTVV.

This sequence joins TRBV11-2 and TRBJ1-1, with a weak D call TRBD1 (5 bases). Deletions cut 1 base from V and 4 bases from J, with 10 bases between. The CDR3 has 14 residues. From germline, CDR1 is SGHAT and CDR2 FQNNGV. CDR3 sequence (DNA): TGTGCCAGCAGCTTAGTCGCGGGGGTCACTGAAGCTTTCTTT. This translates into CASSLVAGVTEAFF. Full variable domain (rest looked up from reference TRBV11-2 and TRBJ1-1): EAGVAQSPRYKIIEKRQSVAFWCNPISGHATLYWYQQILGQGPKLLIQFQNNGVVDDSQLPKDRFSAERLKGVDSTLKIQPAKLEDSAVYLCASSLVAGVTEAFFGQGTRLTVV.

The chain uses TRBV7-9 and TRBJ2-1; no clear D gene. The CDR3 is 12 amino acids. V lost 2 bases and J 8 bases, leaving 7 bases between the germline ends. Germline CDR1 SEHNR, CDR2 FQNEAQ (reference sequence). The CDR3 region has the DNA TGTGCCAGCAGCTTATACGATGATGAGCAGTTCTTC. Protein: CASSLYDDEQFF.

The rearrangement uses TRBV5-1 and TRBJ2-7, with TRBD2 matching over 10 bases. From germline, CDR1 is SGHRS and CDR2 YFSETQ. The CDR3 is 14 residues long. V was pared by 3 bases and J by 4 bases, with 4 bases of the junction left unmatched. In DNA form, the CDR3 reads TGCGCCAGCAGCTCATCAGCGGGAGGGTACGAGCAGTACTTC. It is translated as CASSSSAGGYEQYF.

The chain links TRBV10-3 to TRBJ2-7; TRBD2 is a possible D gene (5 bases). Germline CDR1 is ENHRY and CDR2 is SYGVKD. Trimming took 3 bases from V and 1 from J, leaving 16 bases between them. The CDR3 runs 16 residues. CDR3 DNA sequence: TGTGCCATCAGTGAATCCGGGATACCCTCATCCTACGAGCAGTACTTC. Translating it yields CAISESGIPSSYEQYF.

The CDR3 region is CASSLEGTSSYNEQFF. The CDR3 bases are TGTGCCAGCAGCTTGGAAGGGACTAGCTCCTACAATGAGCAGTTCTTC. The J gene is TRBJ2-1, the V gene TRBV5-6, with TRBD2 matching over 8 bases. The CDR3 runs to 16 residues. After removal of 0 bases from V and 0 bases from J, the junction contained 2 bases not matched to a gene. Per the germline V gene, CDR1 is SGHDT and CDR2 is YYEEEE.

The chain uses TRBV6-5 and TRBJ1-3; D is undetermined. The CDR3 is 16 residues long. The V end was cut by 3 bases, the J end by 0 bases, with 12 bases between. CDR1 and CDR2 from the germline V gene are MNHEY and SVGAGI. This CDR3 is CASSYGLGDSGNTIYF. Here the CDR3 DNA reads TGTGCCAGCAGTTATGGACTCGGGGACTCTGGAAACACCATATATTTT.

The V gene is TRBV7-2, the J gene TRBJ1-1; D is unresolved. Germline CDR1 reads SGHTA; CDR2 reads FQGNSA. The CDR3 sequence is 15 residues long. With 0 bases removed from V and 1 base from J, the gap between germline ends came to 9 bases. The CDR3 DNA reads as TGTGCCAGCAGCTTAGCGGAGGGAAGGAACACTGAAGCTTTCTTT. This sequence encodes CASSLAEGRNTEAFF.

The chain combines TRBV10-3 with TRBJ2-1; 10 positions match TRBD2. Per the germline V gene, CDR1 is ENHRY and CDR2 is SYGVKD. The junction had 6 bases not matched to a gene; V was cut back by 0 bases and J by 7 bases. This CDR3 has 16 amino acids. The CDR3 is CAISESELAGTNEQFF. CDR3 nucleotide sequence: TGTGCCATCAGTGAGTCTGAACTAGCGGGAACTAATGAGCAGTTCTTC.

This sequence joins TRBV24-1 and TRBJ2-1, with TRBD2 matching over 9 bases. CDR1 and CDR2 from the germline V gene are KGHDR and SFDVKD. Germline trimming cut 0 bases from V and 8 bases from J; bases unmatched to any gene: 7. The CDR3 has 16 amino acids. CDR3 nucleotides: TGTGCCACCAGTGATTTGCCGCGGGAGGGCCGGGATGAGCAGTTCTTC. This gives the protein CATSDLPREGRDEQFF.

V is TRBV5-1 and J is TRBJ1-6, with 7 positions matching TRBD1. The germline V gene has CDR1 SGHRS and CDR2 YFSETQ. The CDR3 is 15 residues long. J gave up 5 bases and V 4 bases, and 6 bases lay outside the gene matches. This CDR3 is CASSHRDRNNSPLHF. In DNA, the CDR3 is TGCGCCAGCAGCCACCGGGACAGAAATAATTCACCCCTCCACTTT.

This chain uses TRBV6-2 or TRBV6-3 with TRBJ1-1; 7 nucleotides line up with TRBD1. The CDR3 runs 16 residues. CDR1 is MNHEY, CDR2 SVGEGT, per germline. V lost 3 bases to trimming and J lost 2 bases; unmatched junction nucleotides: 9. The CDR3: CASSYPKGTANTEAFF. The CDR3 DNA sequence: TGTGCCAGCAGTTATCCCAAGGGGACAGCCAACACTGAAGCTTTCTTT.

This clone appeared a single time. The V gene is TRBV28, the J gene TRBJ2-7; TRBD2 aligns across 8 bases. V lost 3 bases, J lost 0 bases, and 4 bases stayed unmatched. This CDR3 spans 15 amino acids. CDR1 is MDHEN and CDR2 is SYDVKM in the germline V gene. The DNA of the CDR3 is TGTGCCAGCAGTTTTGGTACTAGCGGCTCCTACGAGCAGTACTTC. Residues: CASSFGTSGSYEQYF.

CDR3 sequence: CASTPGGLAKNIQYF. The CDR3 DNA follows: TGCGCCAGCACTCCGGGTGGGTTAGCCAAAAACATTCAGTACTTC. This chain uses TRBV23-1 with TRBJ2-4; D remains unclear. TRBV23-1 is classed as an ORF, of uncertain function. The CDR3 spans 15 residues. Trimming stripped 7 bases from V and 0 bases from J, with 13 bases between.

The CDR3 region has the DNA TGTGCCAGCAGTTTAGACTCAAGTGCCCCGGCCTACGAGCAGTACTTC. Translated: CASSLDSSAPAYEQYF. The rearrangement links TRBV27 to TRBJ2-7; no definite D call. CDR1 MNHEY and CDR2 SMNVEV come from the germline V gene (reference sequence). The CDR3 spans 16 residues. Between the trimmed V and J ends, which lost 2 bases and 2 bases, there was a span of 16 bases.

The genes are TRBV28 and TRBJ2-3; D is unresolved. This CDR3 is built from 22 residues. V was trimmed by 5 bases and J by 0 bases, leaving 33 bases between them. Germline V CDR1 and CDR2: MDHEN, SYDVKM. CDR3 region: CASSPHYQRLPRQVTSTDTQYF. Written as DNA, the CDR3 is TGTGCCAGCAGTCCGCATTATCAACGTCTACCCAGACAAGTAACTAGCACAGATACGCAGTATTTT.

V is TRBV5-5 and J is TRBJ2-3, with D uncertain. V was cut by 3 bases and J by 5 bases, with 13 bases left in between. The germline V gene encodes CDR1 SGHKS and CDR2 YYEKEE (reference sequence). The CDR3 runs 14 residues. Here the CDR3 DNA reads TGTGCCAGCAGCTCCGACACCTCCGGAGATACGCAGTATTTT. It is translated as CASSSDTSGDTQYF.

The chain has TRBV21-1 and TRBJ2-1; TRBD2, as called in the table, went unchecked against the DNA. TRBV21-1 is deemed a pseudogene. CDR3 length: 21 amino acids. In nucleotides, the CDR3 is TGTGCCAGCAGCAAAGGGACTAGCGGGAGACCTCCACCGAGGTCCTACAATGAGCAGTTCTTC. Protein: CASSKGTSGRPPPRSYNEQFF.

In this sample, this clone turned up once. V usage is TRBV24-1 and J usage is TRBJ2-5; the match to TRBD2 covers 8 bases. V lost 3 bases to trimming and J lost 2 bases; unmatched junction nucleotides: 10. The germline gives CDR1 KGHDR, CDR2 SFDVKD. The length of the CDR3 is 17 residues. The CDR3: CATSDGLWTGGQETQYF. DNA for the CDR3: TGTGCCACCAGTGATGGACTTTGGACGGGAGGGCAAGAGACCCAGTACTTC.

The J gene is TRBJ2-7, the V gene TRBV11-2; D is ambiguous. The germline CDR1 and CDR2 sequences are SGHAT and FQNNGV. This CDR3 has 12 residues. Trimming removed 1 base from V and 4 bases from J, with 5 bases in between. CDR3 bases: TGTGCCAGCAGCTTAGTAGGGTACGAGCAGTACGTC. Residues: CASSLVGYEQYV.

This clone was detected once. V gene TRBV2 combines with J gene TRBJ2-1; a possible D gene is TRBD2 (5 bases). V was shortened by 1 base and J by 10 bases, with 14 bases between the two germline ends. CDR1 is SNHLY, CDR2 FYNNEI, per germline. The length of the CDR3 is 14 residues. The CDR3 loop reads CASSEGRGIAEQFF. CDR3 in DNA: TGTGCCAGCAGTGAAGGACGTGGTATAGCGGAGCAGTTCTTC.

The rearrangement joins TRBV6-2 or TRBV6-3 to TRBJ1-6; D gene unclear. The CDR3 extends over 13 amino acids. Trimming shortened V by 2 bases and J by 10 bases, and 9 bases separated the two germline ends. CDR1 is MNHEY and CDR2 is SVGEGT in the germline V gene. The CDR3 sequence: CASSYKGKSPLHF. The DNA for the CDR3 is TGTGCCAGCAGTTACAAAGGGAAATCACCCCTCCACTTT.